This TCR beta chain was retrieved from a study of regulatory T cells in long-lasting Graves disease. General study results and limits: Only peripheral blood was studied, not thyroid tissue.

Trimming removed 5 bases from V and 2 bases from J; junction bases left unmatched: 8. The CDR3 contains 17 residues. Germline-derived CDR1 and CDR2 are SQVTM and ANQGSEA. TCR beta libraries were built with iRepertoire HTBI primers and Arm-PCR of CDR3 regions. A single record per CDR3 protein comes from TCRdb applying MiXCR to the multiplex PCR reads. The sample consists of 350,000 to 450,000 distinct CDR3 sequences, about 16% of them appearing once. About this clonotype itself: As yet, its antigen is unknown.

Time point here: newly diagnosed GD, antithyroid drugs for less than 3 months. The TCR library used RNA extracted from PBMCs. The data were also submitted as part of a second study, on T cells in Graves' hyperthyroidism and ophthalmopathy.

The genes are TRBV29-1 and TRBJ2-1; 14 bases map to TRBD2. The source was peripheral blood mononuclear cells (PBMCs), collected at new diagnosis, from a patient treated with antithyroid drugs. The receptor was derived from a woman aged 25 to 39 with Graves disease. The CDR3 region is CSVLPRLAGGPYNEQFF. DNA for the CDR3: TGCAGCGTTCTCCCCCGACTAGCGGGAGGGCCCTACAATGAGCAGTTCTTC.